A single sample gave rise to the 10 T cell receptor beta chains below, sequenced in a study of T cell repertoires in cytomegalovirus infection. TCRdb re-derived calls from the reads in MiXCR, one entry per CDR3 protein. The sample has under 600,000 distinct CDR3 sequences; approximately 15% are singletons. The material sequenced was CD8+ T cells from PBMCs. Receptors were obtained from a human donor in good health (CMV status not recorded). Some clones in this sample may be carry-over from other donors' samples.

The sample holds many counts of this clonotype. The CDR3 nucleotides read TGTGCCAGCAGGCCAGTGGGTCCCCAAGAGACCCAGTACTTC. It yields the protein CASRPVGPQETQYF. This chain uses TRBV7-9 with TRBJ2-5; D uncertain. The CDR3 consists of 14 residues. CDR1 and CDR2 (germline): SEHNR, FQNEAQ (reference sequence). V shed 6 bases and J shed 1 base, with 12 bases lying between them.

In this sample, this clonotype turned up many times. J is TRBJ1-2 and V is TRBV11-1; D call uncertain. Trimming stripped 5 bases from V and 4 bases from J, with 20 bases between. CDR3 length: 16 residues. Germline-derived CDR1 and CDR2 are SGHAT and FQDESV (reference sequence). DNA of the CDR3: TGTGCCAGCAGCCACCCGGGAGAGGAGATAATCTATGGCTACACCTTC. This codes for CASSHPGEEIIYGYTF.

The chain couples TRBV5-6 to TRBJ1-2; D may be TRBD1 (5 bases). CDR1 is SGHDT, CDR2 YYEEEE, per germline. Trimming removed 0 bases at V and 6 bases at J, with 12 bases between. The CDR3 contains 14 residues. CDR3 sequence (DNA): TGTGCCAGCAGCTTGGGACAGATTCTGGATGGCTACACCTTC. It encodes CASSLGQILDGYTF.

This clonotype was observed many times. CDR3 in amino acids: CASSGSSGGQTMRKLFF. The DNA for the CDR3 is TGTGCCAGCAGTGGCTCCTCGGGGGGACAGACTATGAGGAAACTGTTTTTT. The chain joins TRBV28 to TRBJ1-4, with 7 positions matching TRBD1. Germline V gives CDR1 MDHEN, CDR2 SYDVKM. There are 17 residues in the CDR3. After removal of 5 bases from V and 11 bases from J, the junction contained 20 bases not matched to a gene.

The chain uses TRBV9 and TRBJ2-5; D is perhaps TRBD2 (6 bases). This CDR3 has 18 amino acids. The germline gives CDR1 SGDLS, CDR2 YYNGEE. V was cut by 3 bases and J by 5 bases, with 26 bases left in between. CDR3 nucleotides: TGTGCCAGCAGCGGCGCCACGGGAGTCACCATCTGGGAGGAGACCCAGTACTTC. Translating it yields CASSGATGVTIWEETQYF.

This chain uses TRBV4-1 with TRBJ1-4; D gene ambiguous. CDR1 and CDR2 (germline): MGHRA, YSYEKL. Trimming removed 0 bases at V and 4 bases at J, with 9 bases between. The CDR3 length is 15 residues. The DNA for the CDR3 is TGCGCCAGCAGCCAAGACCCAGTCAGTAATGAAAAACTGTTTTTT. This codes for CASSQDPVSNEKLFF.

This clonotype turned up a few times. This chain uses TRBV7-9 with TRBJ1-4; 7 bases align to TRBD1. The CDR3 runs 16 residues. The trim removed 5 bases at V and 3 bases at J, leaving 9 bases unmatched. Germline V CDR1 and CDR2: SEHNR, FQNEAQ (reference sequence). CDR3 DNA sequence: TGTGCCAGCAGCCAGAACCGGGACAGCTCTAATGAAAAACTGTTTTTT. Residues: CASSQNRDSSNEKLFF.

This clonotype occurred a few times. The rearrangement joins TRBV24-1 to TRBJ1-1; D possibly corresponds to TRBD1 (5 bases). V lost 3 bases and J 10 bases, leaving 14 bases between the germline ends. CDR3 length equals 13 residues. Germline lookup yields CDR1 KGHDR and CDR2 SFDVKD. CDR3 sequence (DNA): TGTGCCACCAGTGATGGACAACTGGGAGTAGCTTTCTTT. Amino acids: CATSDGQLGVAFF.

CDR3 amino acids: CASSLPDRNQPQHF. CDR3 coding DNA: TGTGCCAGCAGCCTCCCGGACAGGAATCAGCCCCAGCATTTT. The V call is TRBV5-8, the J call TRBJ1-5, with 7 bases that match TRBD1. The CDR3 loop spans 14 amino acids. Germline V CDR1 and CDR2: SGHTS, YDEGEE. With V trimmed by 4 bases and J by 4 bases, 5 bases remained unmatched.

The chain links TRBV5-4 to TRBJ2-7; no reliable D call. CDR1 SGHNT and CDR2 YYREEE come from the germline V gene (reference sequence). The V end lost 3 bases, the J end lost 6 bases, and 10 bases lay between the germline ends. The CDR3 is 12 amino acids. Here the CDR3 reads CASSYRPGEQYF. The DNA of the CDR3 is TGTGCCAGCAGCTACCGCCCGGGCGAGCAGTACTTC.